One and the same sample provided the 32 T cell receptor beta chains below, sequenced in a study of T-cell memory formation after mild COVID-19 listed by TCRdb under 2021. The library was produced with 5' RACE. TCRdb lists the instrument as Illumina NovaSeq 6000. TCRdb took the public reads, trimmed them with fastp at Q25, ran MiXCR for clone calling and kept in-frame beta chains. Entries that share a CDR3 protein sequence are merged under the most common genes and DNA. The sample includes hundreds of thousands of distinct CDR3 sequences, with 19% observed a single time. The ten most abundant clones make up over 20% of the sample. The sequenced sample consisted of PBMCs or a T cell subset sorted from them (not recorded which). Receptors were obtained from a man in his late teens or twenties who had mild COVID-19 (a few samples of this study predate the infection). The sample titles of this study are shuffled in the database, so cell type and time point are left out; the donor was told from shared clones.

In its sample, this clonotype was seen once. The chain carries TRBV20-1 and TRBJ2-3; D not certain. The germline V gene encodes CDR1 DFQATT and CDR2 SNEGSKA (reference sequence). The CDR3 is 11 residues long. The V end was cut by 2 bases, the J end by 4 bases, with 4 bases between. CDR3 region: CSARRSDTQYF. The CDR3 DNA sequence: TGCAGTGCTAGACGCTCAGATACGCAGTATTTT.

This clonotype was detected only a few times. The J gene is TRBJ2-5, the V gene TRBV12-3 or TRBV12-4, with 10 bases aligning to TRBD1. V dropped 7 bases and J dropped 4; count of bases not matched to a gene: 3. The CDR3 runs 13 residues. The DNA for the CDR3 is TGTGCCAGCAAACGGGACAGGGGAGAGACCCAGTACTTC. Translation gives CASKRDRGETQYF.

The CDR3 loop is CASSPGANQPQHF. DNA of the CDR3: TGTGCCAGCTCACCCGGGGCCAATCAGCCCCAGCATTTT. The chain couples TRBV18 to TRBJ1-5; perhaps TRBD1 as D (5 bases). Trimming cost V 3 bases and J 3 bases, with 6 bases left between them. Germline values: CDR1 KGHSH, CDR2 LQKENI. The CDR3 contains 13 residues.

V is TRBV12-3 or TRBV12-4 and J is TRBJ1-2; 9 nucleotides match TRBD1. The CDR3 is made up of 19 amino acids. Trimming removed 2 bases from V and 0 bases from J; junction bases left unmatched: 13. CDR3 bases: TGTGCCAGCAGTTTATATCGTCTTGGGGACAGGGAAACTAACTATGGCTACACCTTC. Translated: CASSLYRLGDRETNYGYTF.

The sample holds many counts of this clonotype. The chain links TRBV18 to TRBJ2-2; possible D gene TRBD2, 5 bases. The CDR3 covers 15 residues. V lost 8 bases, J lost 4 bases, and 17 bases lay in between. Germline assignment: CDR1 KGHSH and CDR2 LQKENI. CDR3 in amino acids: CASPGPGRSTGELFF. CDR3 coding DNA: TGTGCCAGCCCGGGCCCGGGAAGATCCACCGGGGAGCTGTTTTTT.

This sequence joins TRBV29-1 and TRBJ2-6, with D maybe TRBD2 (6 bases). Germline V CDR1 and CDR2: SQVTM, ANQGSEA. The CDR3 is 13 amino acids. Deletions cut 6 bases from V and 3 bases from J, with 9 bases between. CDR3 residues: CSVGGVGANVLTF. CDR3 bases: TGCAGCGTCGGGGGAGTTGGGGCCAACGTCCTGACTTTC.

This clonotype has a handful of counts. The rearrangement links TRBV11-1 to TRBJ1-1; D remains ambiguous. V lost 1 base, J lost 4 bases, and 7 bases lay in between. The CDR3 sequence is 13 residues long. Germline V lookup: CDR1 SGHAT, CDR2 FQDESV (reference sequence). The CDR3 is CASSLVEATEAFF. The CDR3 nucleotides are TGTGCCAGCAGCTTAGTGGAGGCCACTGAAGCTTTCTTT.

CDR3 sequence (DNA): TGTGCCAGCAGCGTAGTACAGGGAACCGGGGAGCTGTTTTTT. Its protein is CASSVVQGTGELFF. The V gene is TRBV9, the J gene TRBJ2-2; maybe TRBD1 (6 bases). The CDR3 covers 14 residues. Trimming cost V 0 bases and J 5 bases, with 8 bases left between them. The germline gives CDR1 SGDLS, CDR2 YYNGEE.

This clonotype occurred a few times. This chain joins TRBV10-3 and TRBJ1-5; TRBD1 is a possible D gene (6 bases). Germline V gives CDR1 ENHRY, CDR2 SYGVKD. The CDR3 totals 16 residues. V was cut by 10 bases and J by 9 bases, with 28 bases left in between. CDR3 in DNA: TGTGCCAGCCACTCCGCGGACAGTGGAGGTGATGGGCCCCAGCATTTT. Its translation: CASHSADSGGDGPQHF.

This clonotype was seen more than once but under ten times. The genes are TRBV2 and TRBJ1-2, with 7 bases fitting TRBD1. This CDR3 is 16 amino acids long. Losses at the gene ends were 0 bases for V and 5 bases for J; bases not matched to a gene: 9. Germline CDR1 reads SNHLY; CDR2 reads FYNNEI. CDR3 nucleotide sequence: TGTGCCAGCAGTGAAGCGGGAGGGGGACAGAATTATGGCTACACCTTC. Translating gives CASSEAGGGQNYGYTF.

This clonotype has only a few counts. This rearrangement joins TRBV4-1 to TRBJ1-5; D perhaps matches TRBD1 (6 bases). CDR1 MGHRA and CDR2 YSYEKL come from the germline V gene. This CDR3 spans 21 amino acids. V lost 3 bases and J 5 bases, leaving 32 bases between the germline ends. CDR3: CASSHSPPREKGGGIYQPQHF. The CDR3 DNA reads TGCGCCAGCAGCCATTCCCCCCCTCGAGAGAAAGGGGGGGGGATCTATCAGCCCCAGCATTTT.

The CDR3 is CATPAGSGELFF. The CDR3 region has the DNA TGTGCCACCCCGGCAGGGTCCGGGGAGCTGTTTTTT. The chain employs TRBV10-3 and TRBJ2-2; D may be TRBD1 (5 bases). This CDR3 spans 12 amino acids. V was cut by 10 bases and J by 6 bases, with 12 bases left in between. CDR1 is ENHRY and CDR2 is SYGVKD in the germline V gene.

This rearrangement joins TRBV6-5 to TRBJ2-7; D not certain. Trimming cost V 10 bases and J 0 bases, with 7 bases left between them. Germline loops: CDR1 MNHEY, CDR2 SVGAGI. The CDR3 has 11 residues. The DNA of the CDR3 is TGTGCCACTGCCATCTCCTACGAGCAGTACTTC. The encoded protein is CATAISYEQYF.

The chain is built from TRBV5-1 and TRBJ1-2; D is ambiguous. V was cut by 4 bases and J by 10 bases, with 17 bases left in between. From germline, CDR1 is SGHRS and CDR2 YFSETQ. The CDR3 loop spans 13 amino acids. The CDR3 loop is CASSDRASTYYTF. The CDR3 nucleotides are TGCGCCAGCAGCGACCGGGCCTCCACTTACTACACCTTC. The full variable domain, its missing parts supplied by reference TRBV5-1 and TRBJ1-2, is KAGVTQTPRYLIKTRGQQVTLSCSPISGHRSVSWYQQTPGQGLQFLFEYFSETQRNKGNFPGRFSGRQFSNSRSEMNVSTLELGDSALYLCASSDRASTYYTFGSGTRLTVV.

This clonotype was detected a few times. V gene TRBV27 combines with J gene TRBJ1-5; 7 bases line up with TRBD1. The CDR3 sequence is 14 residues long. The germline gives CDR1 MNHEY, CDR2 SMNVEV (reference sequence). Trimming cost V 5 bases and J 5 bases; bases outside gene matches: 6. The CDR3: CASSVKGAYQPQHF. The CDR3 DNA reads TGTGCCAGCAGTGTTAAGGGGGCTTATCAGCCCCAGCATTTT.

The rearrangement links TRBV19 to TRBJ1-2; D is unresolved. The CDR3 spans 14 residues. Germline V gene data show CDR1 as LNHDA and CDR2 as SQIVND (reference sequence). The V gene lost 5 bases and the J gene lost 0 bases, with 10 bases spanning the gap. The CDR3 DNA sequence: TGTGCCAGTAGTCTCGGTGCTGCTAACTATGGCTACACCTTC. Translation gives CASSLGAANYGYTF.

This clonotype has only a few counts. V is TRBV2 and J is TRBJ1-3; D unresolved. The germline gives CDR1 SNHLY, CDR2 FYNNEI. Trimming removed 9 bases from V and 0 bases from J, with 6 bases in between. The CDR3 is 12 residues long. The CDR3: CASRFSGNTIYF. CDR3 nucleotide sequence: TGTGCCAGTCGGTTCTCTGGAAACACCATATATTTT.

This chain links TRBV25-1 with TRBJ2-1, with D possibly called TRBD1 or TRBD2 (6 bases each). From germline, CDR1 is MGHDK and CDR2 SYGVNS. The V gene lost 5 bases and the J gene lost 5 bases, with 19 bases spanning the gap. The CDR3 loop spans 16 amino acids. This CDR3 is CASSPIRGPENNEQFF. The CDR3 bases are TGTGCCAGCAGTCCAATCCGGGGGCCGGAAAACAATGAGCAGTTCTTC.

This clonotype was seen more than once but under ten times. The chain carries TRBV5-1 and TRBJ2-2; weak D call: TRBD2 (5 bases). Trimming took off 7 bases at V and 2 bases at J, with 15 bases between the two ends. The CDR3 extends over 15 amino acids. CDR1 and CDR2 (germline): SGHRS, YFSETQ. The CDR3 region has the DNA TGCGCCAGCGGACGCGGGCCAGATAACACCGGGGAGCTGTTTTTT. The encoded protein is CASGRGPDNTGELFF.

The chain combines TRBV5-1 with TRBJ2-7; 10 positions match TRBD1. The germline V gene encodes CDR1 SGHRS and CDR2 YFSETQ. After removal of 4 bases from V and 7 bases from J, the junction contained 14 bases not matched to a gene. The CDR3 has 16 residues. The CDR3 DNA follows: TGCGCCAGCAGCCGTTATCCCGGGACAGGGGCTGAGGAGCAGTACTTC. Amino acids: CASSRYPGTGAEEQYF.

This clonotype was seen repeatedly, ten times or more. V usage is TRBV4-2 and J usage is TRBJ2-5, with 11 bases identical to TRBD2. The CDR3 covers 15 residues. Unmatched junction bases numbered 6, after V lost 4 bases and J lost 5 bases. From germline, CDR1 is LGHNA and CDR2 YNFKEQ. The CDR3 nucleotides are TGTGCCAGCAGCCCGTTAGCGGGGGGGAAGGAGACCCAGTACTTC. This encodes CASSPLAGGKETQYF.

V usage is TRBV6-6 and J usage is TRBJ2-5, with a weak D call TRBD1 (6 bases). V lost 5 bases, J lost 5 bases, and 18 bases lay in between. Germline-derived CDR1 and CDR2 are MNHNY and SVGAGI (reference sequence). The CDR3 runs to 15 residues. The CDR3, as DNA: TGTGCCAGCAGTCGCACAGGGTACGAGGAGGAGACCCAGTACTTC. This codes for CASSRTGYEEETQYF.

The rearrangement joins TRBV5-1 to TRBJ1-6; no firm D call. The germline V gene encodes CDR1 SGHRS and CDR2 YFSETQ. The CDR3 is 14 residues long. Trimming shortened V by 3 bases and J by 7 bases, and 11 bases separated the two germline ends. The CDR3 nucleotides read TGCGCCAGCAGCTCGGGCGTTTTGAATTCACCCCTCCACTTT. Translated, it gives CASSSGVLNSPLHF.

This clonotype was observed a handful of times. The J gene is TRBJ2-3, the V gene TRBV3-1; either TRBD1 or TRBD2 may fit D (6 bases each). Trimming took 5 bases from V and 6 from J, leaving 21 bases between them. CDR1 is LGHDT, CDR2 YNNKEL, per germline (reference sequence). The CDR3 has 16 amino acids. The CDR3: CASSTRFRRGDDTQYF. The DNA of the CDR3 is TGTGCCAGCAGCACACGGTTTCGAAGGGGGGATGATACGCAGTATTTT.

V and J are TRBV7-8 and TRBJ2-5, with TRBD2 matching 8 bases. The germline V gene encodes CDR1 SGHVS and CDR2 FQNEAQ. Germline trimming cut 4 bases from V and 9 bases from J; bases unmatched to any gene: 16. CDR3 length: 16 residues. The CDR3, as DNA: TGTGCCAGCAGCTACCCTAGCGGGTCCACCGTTAGTCCCCAGTACTTC. This translates into CASSYPSGSTVSPQYF.

The chain joins TRBV6-2 or TRBV6-3 to TRBJ2-5, with D tentatively TRBD1 (6 bases). This CDR3 has 15 residues. Germline CDR1 MNHEY, CDR2 SVGEGT. V lost 0 bases to trimming and J lost 6 bases, with 14 bases between them. CDR3 amino acids: CASSYSKGVGQTQYF. The CDR3 coding sequence is TGTGCCAGCAGTTACTCGAAGGGGGTGGGGCAGACCCAGTACTTC.

This clonotype was seen more than once but under ten times. The chain recombines TRBV30 with TRBJ2-6; D not resolved. Germline V CDR1 and CDR2: GTSNPN, SVGIG (reference sequence). CDR3 length: 15 amino acids. Trimming shortened V by 3 bases and J by 0 bases, and 9 bases separated the two germline ends. CDR3 region: CAWSPTYSGANVLTF. The CDR3 DNA reads as TGTGCCTGGAGCCCCACTTACTCTGGGGCCAACGTCCTGACTTTC. Using reference TRBV30 and TRBJ2-6 for the parts outside the CDR3, the full variable domain is SQTIHQWPATLVQPVGSPLSLECTVEGTSNPNLYWYRQAAGRGLQLLFYSVGIGQISSEVPQNLSASRPQDRQFILSSKKLLLSDSGFYLCAWSPTYSGANVLTFGAGSRLTVL.

The genes are TRBV4-3 and TRBJ2-3; 9 bases map to TRBD2. V lost 4 bases to trimming and J lost 6 bases; unmatched junction nucleotides: 8. Germline loops: CDR1 LGHNA, CDR2 YSLEER. The CDR3 contains 15 residues. As DNA, the CDR3 is TGCGCCAGCAGCCTCGAAACTAGCGGGCGCGATACGCAGTATTTT. Amino acid sequence: CASSLETSGRDTQYF.

This clonotype came up many times. Compared with germline, one end of the junction differs, possibly owing to a read error. V is TRBV5-4 and J is TRBJ2-1, with 8 bases fitting TRBD1. The length of the CDR3 is 15 residues. Germline-derived CDR1 and CDR2 are SGHNT and YYREEE (reference sequence). CDR3 amino acids: CASGFGDRGYNEQFF. DNA for the CDR3: TGTGCCAGCGGCTTTGGAGACAGGGGCTACAATGAGCAGTTCTTC.

This clonotype appeared a few times. The chain carries TRBV4-3 and TRBJ2-3, with D possibly matching TRBD2 (6 bases). There are 13 residues in the CDR3. Trimming pared 2 bases from V and 9 bases from J, leaving 12 bases between. Germline CDR1 and CDR2: LGHNA and YSLEER. The CDR3 DNA sequence: TGCGCCAGCAGCCAACGGTCCGGGGGAACGCAGTATTTT. Translated: CASSQRSGGTQYF.

This clonotype was picked up a small number of times. This chain joins TRBV20-1 and TRBJ1-2; 8 positions agree with TRBD1. J gave up 7 bases and V 6 bases, and 19 bases lay outside the gene matches. CDR3 size: 16 residues. Germline V gene lookup returns CDR1 DFQATT and CDR2 SNEGSKA (reference sequence). The CDR3 coding sequence is TGCAGTGCCCCTAACATTCCCGTCAGGGGGCAGCCTGGCTACACCTTC. The encoded protein is CSAPNIPVRGQPGYTF.

This clonotype has only a few counts. This chain uses TRBV20-1 with TRBJ2-7; D tentatively reads TRBD1 or TRBD2 (5 bases each). Germline CDR1 DFQATT, CDR2 SNEGSKA (reference sequence). The CDR3 is 10 residues long. The V and J ends lost 6 bases and 6 bases respectively, with 9 bases between them. This CDR3 reads CSAGRREQYV. In DNA, the CDR3 is TGCAGTGCGGGACGTCGCGAGCAGTACGTC.